This TCR beta chain derives from a study of post-analysis software for immune sequencing data. Unique molecular identifiers tagged the TCR beta cDNA libraries. TCRdb called the PCR reads again in MiXCR, with one record for every CDR3 protein. Of approximately 360,000 distinct CDR3 sequences listed, less than 40% are singletons. General study results and limits: TRBV5-6, TRBV5-1 and TRBV20-1 belonged to a set of roughly 5 TRBV segments that were more frequent in patients than controls.

With regard to this clonotype: Antigen specificity is unknown.

Germline CDR1 MNHEY, CDR2 SMNVEV (reference sequence). V lost 5 bases and J 4 bases, leaving 17 bases between the germline ends. This CDR3 is 15 amino acids long. This TCR was sampled from a girl aged 10 to 17 with multiple sclerosis. The chain uses TRBV27 and TRBJ2-5; TRBD1 is a possible D gene (5 bases). The sample comprised blood. CDR3 amino acids: CASSPYPRASETQYF. The CDR3 DNA follows: TGTGCCAGCAGTCCGTACCCCAGGGCATCAGAGACCCAGTACTTC.